A selection of T cell receptor beta chains follows, all from one sample in a study of cytomegalovirus exposure and HLA in healthy donors. TCRdb keeps only in-frame clones here, not all; method: immunoSEQ multiplex PCR. The repertoire holds 120,000 or so clones, with around 75% as singletons. Sequenced sample: PBMCs. These TCRs come from a woman in her fifties or sixties in good health and CMV-seropositive. Each CDR3 is given with its conserved first and last residue. Each record gives: clone size, V gene, CDR3 length, D gene, J gene, CDR3 protein, CDR3 DNA. D genes are given only for firm matches. The size of a clone is reported for some rows only, either as once, few or many, or as a class for expanded clones.

-	TRBV21-1	18	-	TRBJ2-7	CASSGINPSDRGMHEQYF	TGTGCCAGCAGTGGCATCAACCCCTCGGACAGGGGAATGCACGAGCAGTACTTC
-	TRBV6-5	16	-	TRBJ2-7	CASSFITRKTSYEQYF	TGTGCCAGCAGTTTCATTACGAGGAAGACGTCATACGAGCAGTACTTC
-	TRBV2	13	-	TRBJ2-6	CATQGIWANVLTF	TGTGCTACCCAGGGGATTTGGGCCAACGTCCTGACTTTC
few	TRBV6-5	15	TRBD1	TRBJ2-1	CASSWVQGSYNEQFF	TGTGCCAGCAGTTGGGTACAGGGGAGCTACAATGAGCAGTTCTTC
-	TRBV7-2	18	TRBD1	TRBJ1-2	CASSLAPPRGRLNYGYTF	TGTGCCAGCAGCTTAGCACCCCCCAGGGGGCGACTAAACTATGGCTACACCTTC
-	TRBV19	13	-	TRBJ2-7	CASSTAGVYEQYF	TGTGCCAGTAGTACGGCAGGGGTCTACGAGCAGTACTTC
-	TRBV7-2	16	TRBD1	TRBJ2-2	CASSLTQGWGTGELFF	TGTGCCAGCAGCCTAACACAGGGGTGGGGCACCGGGGAGCTGTTTTTT
once	TRBV9	14	TRBD1	TRBJ2-5	CASSLGTGAETQYF	TGTGCCAGCAGCCTCGGGACAGGGGCCGAGACCCAGTACTTC
-	TRBV21-1	15	-	TRBJ1-2	CASLGRGRGIDGYTF	TGTGCCAGCTTAGGCCGGGGCAGGGGGATTGATGGCTACACCTTC
-	TRBV5-8	14	TRBD1	TRBJ1-6	CASTPGQGNSPLHF	TGTGCCAGCACCCCGGGACAGGGTAATTCACCCCTCCACTTT
few	TRBV5-1	15	TRBD1	TRBJ1-2	CASSRGQGRAYGYTF	TGCGCCAGCAGCCGGGGACAGGGACGGGCCTATGGCTACACCTTC
-	TRBV7-7	15	TRBD1	TRBJ2-5	CASSFNEGGRETQYF	TGTGCTAGCAGCTTTAATGAAGGGGGCAGGGAGACCCAGTACTTC
-	TRBV7-9	14	TRBD1	TRBJ2-3	CASSLIGGADTQYF	TGTGCCAGCAGCTTAATAGGGGGCGCAGATACGCAGTATTTT
-	TRBV5-1	16	TRBD1	TRBJ1-4	CASSSRIGQGIEKLFF	TGCGCCAGCAGCTCTCGGATCGGACAGGGCATTGAAAAACTGTTTTTT
-	TRBV5-4	14	-	TRBJ1-2	CASSLFGYLSGYTF	TGTGCCAGCAGCCTATTCGGTTACCTAAGTGGCTACACCTTC
-	TRBV19	14	-	TRBJ1-1	CASSVDLLNTEAFF	TGTGCCAGTAGTGTCGACTTGTTGAACACTGAAGCTTTCTTT
-	TRBV29-1	14	TRBD1	TRBJ2-2	CSVRQGLNTGELFF	TGCAGCGTCCGACAGGGATTGAACACCGGGGAGCTGTTTTTT
-	TRBV18	15	-	TRBJ2-5	CASSPRIADQETQYF	TGTGCCAGCTCACCACGGATAGCGGACCAAGAGACCCAGTACTTC
once	TRBV9	21	TRBD1	TRBJ2-1	CASNVGQGTSYTPKNYNEQFF	TGTGCCAGCAACGTGGGACAGGGGACCTCCTACACCCCAAAAAACTACAATGAGCAGTTCTTC
-	TRBV6-6	16	-	TRBJ2-7	CASSYREGGQSYEQYF	TGTGCCAGCAGTTACAGAGAGGGGGGGCAATCCTACGAGCAGTACTTC
-	TRBV19	14	TRBD1	TRBJ1-5	CASSIGQGHQPQHF	TGTGCCAGTAGTATCGGACAGGGTCATCAGCCCCAGCATTTT
once	TRBV27	16	-	TRBJ1-2	CASSPLARERAYGYTF	TGTGCCAGCAGTCCACTAGCCCGGGAAAGGGCCTATGGCTACACCTTC
-	TRBV19	16	-	TRBJ2-3	CASSIGLTGTTDTQYF	TGTGCCAGTAGTATTGGACTTACGGGGACAACAGATACGCAGTATTTT
-	TRBV7-3	16	TRBD1	TRBJ2-2	CASSWRQGADTGELFF	TGTGCCAGCAGCTGGAGACAGGGGGCGGACACCGGGGAGCTGTTTTTT
-	TRBV4-3	16	-	TRBJ2-4	CASSQEVYGSKNIQYF	TGCGCCAGCAGCCAAGAAGTATACGGGAGCAAAAACATTCAGTACTTC
-	TRBV19	16	-	TRBJ1-4	CASSATGPRGYEKLFF	TGTGCCAGTAGTGCCACCGGGCCGCGGGGGTATGAAAAACTGTTTTTT
-	TRBV6-6	14	TRBD1	TRBJ2-7	CASSPRQGAYEQYF	TGTGCCAGCAGTCCCCGACAGGGGGCCTACGAGCAGTACTTC
once	TRBV5-6	12	-	TRBJ2-7	CANSLVGYEQYF	TGTGCCAACAGCTTGGTCGGCTACGAGCAGTACTTC
once	TRBV5-3	14	-	TRBJ1-5	CARRGGSINQPQHF	TGTGCCAGAAGGGGGGGTTCTATCAATCAGCCCCAGCATTTT
-	TRBV5-5	13	-	TRBJ2-5	CASSLLDQETQYF	TGTGCCAGCAGCTTGTTAGACCAAGAGACCCAGTACTTC
-	TRBV27	16	-	TRBJ2-7	CASIGTGASGAYEQYF	TGTGCCAGCATTGGCACGGGGGCTAGCGGAGCCTACGAGCAGTACTTC
-	TRBV2	12	-	TRBJ2-2	CASSVNTGELFF	TGTGCCAGCAGTGTAAACACCGGGGAGCTGTTTTTT
-	TRBV5-8	16	TRBD1	TRBJ1-1	CASSLKGQYLNTEAFF	TGTGCCAGCAGCTTGAAGGGACAGTATTTGAACACTGAAGCTTTCTTT
-	TRBV7-2	14	-	TRBJ2-7	CASSWTGSSYEQYF	TGTGCCAGCAGCTGGACGGGGAGCTCCTACGAGCAGTACTTC
-	TRBV27	15	-	TRBJ2-7	CASSPTSRFSYEQYF	TGTGCCAGCAGTCCTACGAGCAGGTTCTCCTACGAGCAGTACTTC
-	TRBV4-2	18	TRBD1	TRBJ1-6	CASGTTFSGTGAYSPLHF	TGTGCCAGCGGGACCACCTTTTCCGGGACAGGGGCATATTCACCCCTCCACTTT
-	TRBV10-3	11	-	TRBJ1-2	CAISREYGYTF	TGTGCCATCAGCCGGGAATACGGCTACACCTTC
once	TRBV4-1	17	-	TRBJ2-1	CASSHPPGTYPSHEQFF	TGCGCCAGCAGCCACCCCCCGGGGACTTACCCCTCTCATGAGCAGTTCTTC
-	TRBV6-5	14	-	TRBJ2-7	CASRPVGLHYEQYF	TGTGCCAGCAGGCCCGTAGGACTCCACTACGAGCAGTACTTC
-	TRBV30	13	TRBD2	TRBJ2-7	CAWSRGERGEQYF	TGTGCCTGGAGTCGGGGGGAACGGGGCGAGCAGTACTTC
-	TRBV5-1	11	-	TRBJ1-1	CASSSDIEAFF	TGCGCCAGCAGCTCAGACATCGAAGCTTTCTTT
-	TRBV6-5	14	-	TRBJ2-7	CASSPDGGSYEQYF	TGTGCCAGCAGCCCGGACGGCGGGTCCTACGAGCAGTACTTC
few	TRBV5-1	16	-	TRBJ1-1	CASSLGSGVMNTEAFF	TGCGCCAGCAGCTTGGGGTCGGGAGTCATGAACACTGAAGCTTTCTTT
-	TRBV10-3	21	TRBD2	TRBJ2-3	CAITEPGGAGEVNFWTDTQYF	TGTGCCATCACCGAGCCGGGAGGAGCGGGAGAAGTCAATTTTTGGACAGATACGCAGTATTTT
once	TRBV5-1	15	TRBD2	TRBJ2-7	CASSTAAPGLAEQYF	TGCGCCAGCAGCACGGCAGCACCGGGACTAGCGGAGCAGTACTTC
-	TRBV18	14	-	TRBJ1-1	CASSPPTVNTEAFF	TGTGCCAGCTCACCACCGACAGTGAACACTGAAGCTTTCTTT
-	TRBV2	14	-	TRBJ2-1	CASSGTSSHNEQFF	TGTGCCAGCAGTGGAACTAGTAGTCACAATGAGCAGTTCTTC
-	TRBV7-3	15	-	TRBJ2-2	CASSYTGTSHGELFF	TGTGCCAGCAGCTACACCGGGACAAGTCACGGGGAGCTGTTTTTT
-	TRBV7-8	16	TRBD2	TRBJ2-3	CASSPRLAGPRDTQYF	TGTGCCAGCAGTCCAAGGCTAGCGGGACCACGGGATACGCAGTATTTT